A selection of T cell receptor beta chains follows, all from one sample in a study of cytotoxic CD8 clonotypes in ibrutinib-treated CLL. This table comes from immunoSEQ multiplex PCR, and its TCRdb copy is limited to in-frame clones, with some not included. The data hold roughly 330,000 clones, with 60% to 80% observed a single time. The material was PBMCs, obtained after 36 months of ibrutinib treatment. These receptor sequences come from a human donor with chronic lymphocytic leukemia. The CDR3 runs from the conserved cysteine through the conserved F or W. A D gene is named only where the DNA matches it firmly.

.,TRBV28,CASSLRVTTNTGELFF
.,TRBV14,CASSQDLGYNEQFF
.,TRBV1,CTSSQVGQGNYTF
TRBD2,TRBV6-5,CASKSSGNTDTQYF
.,TRBV20-1,CSAEGPDTQYF
TRBD1,TRBV23-1,CASSLRQGDDTGELFF
TRBD1,TRBV5-4,CASSPKPGQGGEKLFF
TRBD1,TRBV7-3,CASSPGDRVGGYTF
.,TRBV7-3,CASSLSPAQNTEAFF
.,TRBV4-3,CASSQDLGGYQPQHF
.,TRBV7-9,CASSSRGSGAYEQYF
.,TRBV7-2,CASSLRGTNEQFF
.,TRBV5-1,CASSLNRYQETQYF
.,TRBV25-1,CASSESGRRNTEAFF
.,TRBV6-5,CASSDRTQETQYF
.,TRBV4-1,CASSQELRTSETQYF
TRBD1,TRBV2,CASSRRTGGPTGELFF
TRBD1,TRBV7-3,CASSLGTGGNTEAFF
TRBD1,TRBV5-1,CASSLEGQGFTLHF
.,TRBV9,CASGGPEAFF
.,TRBV27,CASSLSRNTDTQYF
.,TRBV5-6,CASSLGQSYEQYF